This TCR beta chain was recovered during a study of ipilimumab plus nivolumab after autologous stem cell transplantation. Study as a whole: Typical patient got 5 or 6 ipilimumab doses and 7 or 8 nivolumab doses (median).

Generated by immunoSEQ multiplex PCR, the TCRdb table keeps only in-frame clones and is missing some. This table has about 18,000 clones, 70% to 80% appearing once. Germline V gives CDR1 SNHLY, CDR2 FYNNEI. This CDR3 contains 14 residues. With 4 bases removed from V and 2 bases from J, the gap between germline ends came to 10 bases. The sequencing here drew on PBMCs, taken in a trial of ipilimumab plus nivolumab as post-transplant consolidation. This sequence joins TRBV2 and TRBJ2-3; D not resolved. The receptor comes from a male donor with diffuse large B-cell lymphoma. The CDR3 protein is CASSANSPTDTQYF. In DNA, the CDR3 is TGTGCCAGCAGTGCAAATAGCCCCACAGATACGCAGTATTTT.